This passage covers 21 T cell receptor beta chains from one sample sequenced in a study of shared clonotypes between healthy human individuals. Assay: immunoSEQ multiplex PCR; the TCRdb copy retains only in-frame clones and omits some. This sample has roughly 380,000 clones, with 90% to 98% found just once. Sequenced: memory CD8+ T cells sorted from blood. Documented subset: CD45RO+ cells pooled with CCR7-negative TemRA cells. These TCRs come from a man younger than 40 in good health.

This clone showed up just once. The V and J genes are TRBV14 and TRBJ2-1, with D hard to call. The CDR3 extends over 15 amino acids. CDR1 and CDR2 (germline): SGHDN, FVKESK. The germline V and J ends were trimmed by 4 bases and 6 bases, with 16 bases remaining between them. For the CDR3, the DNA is TGTGCCAGCAGCCCCCGGTTCTACGGGTTCAATGAGCAGTTCTTC. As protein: CASSPRFYGFNEQFF.

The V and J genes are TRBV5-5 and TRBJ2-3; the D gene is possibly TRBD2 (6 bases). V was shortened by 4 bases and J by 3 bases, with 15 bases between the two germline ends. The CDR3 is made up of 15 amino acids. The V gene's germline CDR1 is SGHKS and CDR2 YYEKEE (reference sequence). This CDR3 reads CASSPVAGMTDTQYF. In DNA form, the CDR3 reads TGTGCCAGCAGCCCGGTGGCGGGAATGACAGATACGCAGTATTTT.

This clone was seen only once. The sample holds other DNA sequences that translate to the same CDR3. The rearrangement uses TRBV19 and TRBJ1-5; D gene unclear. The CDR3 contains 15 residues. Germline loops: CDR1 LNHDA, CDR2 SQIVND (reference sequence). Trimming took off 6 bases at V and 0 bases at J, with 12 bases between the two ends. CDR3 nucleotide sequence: TGTGCCAGTAGCCATCGGGGATATAGCAATCAGCCCCAGCATTTT. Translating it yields CASSHRGYSNQPQHF.

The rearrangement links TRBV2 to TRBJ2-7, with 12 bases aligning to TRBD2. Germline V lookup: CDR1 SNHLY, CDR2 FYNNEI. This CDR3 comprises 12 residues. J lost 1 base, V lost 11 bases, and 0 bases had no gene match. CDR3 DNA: TGTGCCGGACTAGCGGGATCCTACGAGCAGTACTTC. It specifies CAGLAGSYEQYF.

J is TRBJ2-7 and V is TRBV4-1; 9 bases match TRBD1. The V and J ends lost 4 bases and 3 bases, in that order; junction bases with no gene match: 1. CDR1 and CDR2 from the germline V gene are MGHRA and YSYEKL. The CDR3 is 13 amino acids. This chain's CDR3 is CASSPDRGYEQYF. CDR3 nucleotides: TGCGCCAGCAGCCCGGACAGGGGCTACGAGCAGTACTTC.

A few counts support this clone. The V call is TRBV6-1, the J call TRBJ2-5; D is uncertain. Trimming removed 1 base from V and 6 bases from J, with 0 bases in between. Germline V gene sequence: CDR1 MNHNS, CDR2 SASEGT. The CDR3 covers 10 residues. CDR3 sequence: CASSEETQYF. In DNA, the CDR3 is TGTGCCAGCAGTGAAGAGACCCAGTACTTC.

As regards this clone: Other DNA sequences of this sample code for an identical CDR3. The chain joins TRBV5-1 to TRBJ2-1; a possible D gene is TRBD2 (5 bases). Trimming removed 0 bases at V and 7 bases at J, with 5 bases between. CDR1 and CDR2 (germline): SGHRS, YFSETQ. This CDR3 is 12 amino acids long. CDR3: CASSLGGNEQFF. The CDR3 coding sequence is TGCGCCAGCAGCTTGGGCGGGAATGAGCAGTTCTTC.

Here the CDR3 DNA reads TGTGCCAGCAGTTTAGGGCAGGGCTTCTATGGCTACACCTTC. Amino acids: CASSLGQGFYGYTF. The chain joins TRBV27 to TRBJ1-2; D perhaps matches TRBD1 (5 bases). In germline, CDR1 is MNHEY, CDR2 SMNVEV (reference sequence). Trimming removed 2 bases at V and 4 bases at J, with 11 bases between. The CDR3 spans 14 residues.

This CDR3 is CASSPRTLNTEAFF. The CDR3 DNA reads TGTGCCAGTAGTCCCCGGACCCTGAACACTGAAGCTTTCTTT. This rearrangement joins TRBV19 to TRBJ1-1, with D uncertain. Germline V gene lookup returns CDR1 LNHDA and CDR2 SQIVND (reference sequence). The CDR3 has 14 amino acids. V lost 5 bases, J lost 0 bases, and 10 bases lay in between.

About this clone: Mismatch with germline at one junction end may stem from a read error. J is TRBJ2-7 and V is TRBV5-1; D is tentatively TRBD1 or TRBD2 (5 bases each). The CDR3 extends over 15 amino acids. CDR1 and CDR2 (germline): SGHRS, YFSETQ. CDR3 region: CAGSLGVAGPYEQYF. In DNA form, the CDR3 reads TGCGCCGGCAGCTTGGGGGTAGCCGGGCCCTACGAGCAGTACTTC.

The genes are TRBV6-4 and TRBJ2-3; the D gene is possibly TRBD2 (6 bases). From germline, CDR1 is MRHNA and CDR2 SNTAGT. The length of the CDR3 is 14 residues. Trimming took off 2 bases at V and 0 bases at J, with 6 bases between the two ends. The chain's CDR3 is CASSDSGSTDTQYF. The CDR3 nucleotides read TGTGCCAGCAGTGACAGCGGGAGCACAGATACGCAGTATTTT.

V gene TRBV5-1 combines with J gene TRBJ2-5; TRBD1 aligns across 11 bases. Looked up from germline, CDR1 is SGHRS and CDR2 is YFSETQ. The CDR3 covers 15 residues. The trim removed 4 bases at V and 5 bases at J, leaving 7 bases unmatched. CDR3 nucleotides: TGCGCCAGCAGCGCTTGGGGACAGGGGGACGAGACCCAGTACTTC. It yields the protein CASSAWGQGDETQYF.

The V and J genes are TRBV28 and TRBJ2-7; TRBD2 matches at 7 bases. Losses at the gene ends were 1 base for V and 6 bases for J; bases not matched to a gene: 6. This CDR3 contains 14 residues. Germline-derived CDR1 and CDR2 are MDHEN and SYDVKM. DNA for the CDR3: TGTGCCAGCAGTTTATCAGGACTAGATGGCGAGCAGTACTTC. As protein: CASSLSGLDGEQYF. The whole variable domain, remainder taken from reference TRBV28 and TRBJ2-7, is DVKVTQSSRYLVKRTGEKVFLECVQDMDHENMFWYRQDPGLGLRLIYFSYDVKMKEKGDIPEGYSVSREKKERFSLILESASTNQTSMYLCASSLSGLDGEQYFGPGTRLTVT.

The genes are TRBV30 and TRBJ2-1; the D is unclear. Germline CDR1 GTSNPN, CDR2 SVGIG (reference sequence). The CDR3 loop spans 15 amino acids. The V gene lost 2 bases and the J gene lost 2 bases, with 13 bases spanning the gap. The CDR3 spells CAWSRFWVPYNEQFF. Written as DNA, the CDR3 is TGTGCCTGGAGTCGCTTTTGGGTTCCCTACAATGAGCAGTTCTTC.

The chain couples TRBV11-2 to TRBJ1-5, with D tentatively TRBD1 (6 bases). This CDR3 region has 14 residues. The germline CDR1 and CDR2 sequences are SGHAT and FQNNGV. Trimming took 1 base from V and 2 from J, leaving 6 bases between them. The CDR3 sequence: CASSLGTGNQPQHF. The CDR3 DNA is TGTGCCAGCAGCTTAGGGACAGGCAATCAGCCCCAGCATTTT.

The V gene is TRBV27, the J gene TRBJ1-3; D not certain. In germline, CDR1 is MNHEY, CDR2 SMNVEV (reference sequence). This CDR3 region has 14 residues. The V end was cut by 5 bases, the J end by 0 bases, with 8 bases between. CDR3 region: CASSPLHSGNTIYF. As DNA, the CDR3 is TGTGCCAGCAGTCCCCTCCACTCTGGAAACACCATATATTTT.

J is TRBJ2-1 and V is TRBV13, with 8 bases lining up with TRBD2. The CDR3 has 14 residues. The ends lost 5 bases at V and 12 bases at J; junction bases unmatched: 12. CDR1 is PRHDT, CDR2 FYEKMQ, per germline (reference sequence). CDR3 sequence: CASSPRTSLRAQFF. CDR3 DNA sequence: TGTGCCAGCAGCCCCCGGACTAGCTTGAGGGCGCAGTTCTTC.

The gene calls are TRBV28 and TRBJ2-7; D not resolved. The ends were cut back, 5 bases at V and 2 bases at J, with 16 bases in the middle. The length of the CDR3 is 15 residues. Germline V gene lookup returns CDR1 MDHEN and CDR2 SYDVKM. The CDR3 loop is CASSGSGPGTYEQYF. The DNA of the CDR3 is TGTGCCAGCAGTGGATCAGGACCTGGTACCTACGAGCAGTACTTC.

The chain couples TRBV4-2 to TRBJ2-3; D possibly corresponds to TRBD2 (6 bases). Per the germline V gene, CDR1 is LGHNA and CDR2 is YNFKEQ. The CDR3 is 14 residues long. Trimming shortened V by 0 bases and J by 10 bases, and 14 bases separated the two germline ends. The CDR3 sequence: CASSQDKREAPQYF. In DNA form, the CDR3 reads TGTGCCAGCAGCCAAGATAAGAGGGAGGCCCCGCAGTATTTT.

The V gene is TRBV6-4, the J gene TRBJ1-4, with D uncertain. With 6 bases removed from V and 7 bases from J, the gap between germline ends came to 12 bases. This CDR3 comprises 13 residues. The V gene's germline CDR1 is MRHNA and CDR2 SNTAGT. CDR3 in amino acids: CASSPWGGEKLFF. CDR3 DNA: TGTGCCAGCAGCCCCTGGGGAGGTGAAAAACTGTTTTTT.

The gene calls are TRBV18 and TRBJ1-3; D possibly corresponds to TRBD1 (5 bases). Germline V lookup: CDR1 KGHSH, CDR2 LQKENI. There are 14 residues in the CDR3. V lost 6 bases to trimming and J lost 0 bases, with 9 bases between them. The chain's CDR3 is CASSHRSSGNTIYF. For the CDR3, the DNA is TGTGCCAGCTCGCACAGGAGCTCTGGAAACACCATATATTTT. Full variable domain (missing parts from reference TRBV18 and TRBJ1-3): NAGVMQNPRHLVRRRGQEARLRCSPMKGHSHVYWYRQLPEEGLKFMVYLQKENIIDESGMPKERFSAEFPKEGPSILRIQQVVRGDSAAYFCASSHRSSGNTIYFGEGSWLTVV.